Listed here are 10 T cell receptor beta chains from one sample, sequenced in a study of Graves' ophthalmopathy and Graves' hyperthyroidism (dated by TCRdb to between 2017 and 2018). The sequencer was an Illumina HiSeq 2000. TCR beta CDR3 regions were amplified from RNA transcripts for repertoire sequencing. The first round was an RT-PCR using HTBI primers with the Qiagen OneStep RT-PCR kit, and this first round was followed by a second-round multiplex PCR, then size selection and purification. TCRdb itself trimmed the public reads at Q25 with fastp, ran MiXCR and retained productive beta chains. Identical CDR3 protein sequences are pooled into one entry, listed with their most common genes and DNA. This sample has hundreds of thousands of distinct CDR3 sequences in its table, and around a fifth of those were observed once. Clones ranked in the top ten supply about 46% of the sample. The specimen sequenced was peripheral blood. These receptor sequences come from a woman aged 45 to 65 with Graves' ophthalmopathy. Donor details come from another sample of the same person, matched by shared clones.

This clonotype was detected a few times. The CDR3 nucleotides are TGCAGTGCTAGAGCGGGACAGGGATTCTCAGCCAAAAACATTCAGTACTTC. Residues: CSARAGQGFSAKNIQYF. J is TRBJ2-4 and V is TRBV20-1; 9 bases are shared with TRBD1. J lost 0 bases, V lost 1 base, and 7 bases had no gene match. Germline assignment: CDR1 DFQATT and CDR2 SNEGSKA (reference sequence). The CDR3 consists of 17 residues.

This clonotype was detected ten times or more. This chain links TRBV19 with TRBJ1-1; 8 bases match TRBD1. Germline lookup yields CDR1 LNHDA and CDR2 SQIVND (reference sequence). The CDR3 sequence is 14 residues long. V lost 8 bases, J lost 7 bases, and 12 bases stayed unmatched. CDR3: CASSKDRGVDEAFF. The DNA of the CDR3 is TGTGCCAGTTCAAAAGACAGGGGAGTTGATGAAGCTTTCTTT.

This clonotype was recorded at least ten times. A clone one base away is much larger, so this may be a read error. This chain uses TRBV28 with TRBJ1-5; no reliable D call. Trimming removed 1 base from V and 2 bases from J, with 3 bases in between. The CDR3 sequence is 13 residues long. Germline V gene sequence: CDR1 MDHEN, CDR2 SYDVKM. In DNA, the CDR3 is TGTGCCAGCAGTTTATTTCGCAATCAGCCCCAGCATTTT. Translated: CASSLFRNQPQHF.

The chain is built from TRBV6-2 or TRBV6-3 and TRBJ1-1; the match to TRBD1 covers 7 bases. This CDR3 comprises 18 residues. V lost 0 bases and J lost 3; bases outside the gene matches: 13. The germline V gene has CDR1 MNHEY and CDR2 SVGEGT. The CDR3 DNA reads TGTGCCAGCAGTTACTCGATGGGCAGGGGGTATTCGGACACTGAAGCTTTCTTT. It codes for CASSYSMGRGYSDTEAFF.

This clonotype was detected many times. CDR3 protein: CASHGRQMNEAFF. For the CDR3, the DNA is TGTGCCAGCCACGGCAGGCAAATGAATGAAGCTTTCTTT. J is TRBJ1-1 and V is TRBV19, with unresolved D. The CDR3 runs to 13 residues. Deletions cut 9 bases from V and 7 bases from J, with 18 bases between. Germline CDR1 is LNHDA and CDR2 is SQIVND (reference sequence). Drawing the rest from reference TRBV19 and TRBJ1-1, the complete variable domain is DGGITQSPKYLFRKEGQNVTLSCEQNLNHDAMYWYRQDPGQGLRLIYYSQIVNDFQKGDIAEGYSVSREKKESFPLTVTSAQKNPTAFYLCASHGRQMNEAFFGQGTRLTVV.

This clonotype occurred many times. This chain links TRBV12-3 or TRBV12-4 with TRBJ2-7, with D possibly TRBD1 on 6 matching bases. This CDR3 has 12 residues. The V end was cut by 5 bases, the J end by 2 bases, with 7 bases between. CDR3 sequence reads: CASSRDTYEQYF. The CDR3, as DNA: TGTGCCAGCAGTAGGGACACCTACGAGCAGTACTTC.

A single count supports this clonotype. The gene calls are TRBV20-1 and TRBJ1-2, with 10 positions matching TRBD1. V dropped 5 bases and J dropped 8; count of bases not matched to a gene: 5. CDR1 and CDR2 from the germline V gene are DFQATT and SNEGSKA (reference sequence). The CDR3 loop spans 12 amino acids. CDR3 sequence (DNA): TGCAGTGCTGAGACAGGGGGCGTCGGCTACACCTTC. It specifies CSAETGGVGYTF.

Many counts were recorded for this clonotype. The CDR3 bases are TGCGCCAGCAGCGAGGACAGGGGGAACACCGGGGAGCTGTTTTTT. Its protein is CASSEDRGNTGELFF. V and J are TRBV5-1 and TRBJ2-2; 9 positions agree with TRBD1. Germline CDR1 reads SGHRS; CDR2 reads YFSETQ. V trimming: 4 bases; J trimming: 1 base; junction bases outside the gene matches: 2. CDR3 length: 15 amino acids. The full variable domain, its missing parts supplied by reference TRBV5-1 and TRBJ2-2, is KAGVTQTPRYLIKTRGQQVTLSCSPISGHRSVSWYQQTPGQGLQFLFEYFSETQRNKGNFPGRFSGRQFSNSRSEMNVSTLELGDSALYLCASSEDRGNTGELFFGEGSRLTVL.

This clonotype was seen at least ten times. The chain joins TRBV28 to TRBJ2-5, with D possibly being TRBD1 or TRBD2 (5 bases each). CDR3 length equals 17 residues. The germline V gene has CDR1 MDHEN and CDR2 SYDVKM. The V end lost 7 bases, the J end lost 5 bases, and 26 bases lay between the germline ends. In nucleotides, the CDR3 is TGTGCCAGCATCCCCTCCCCGGGGACCGCTGGGCGGGAGACCCAGTACTTC. As protein: CASIPSPGTAGRETQYF.

This clonotype was observed many times. The V gene is TRBV20-1, the J gene TRBJ1-2; TRBD1 agrees at 7 bases. The CDR3 has 13 residues. Germline V gene lookup returns CDR1 DFQATT and CDR2 SNEGSKA (reference sequence). After removal of 5 bases from V and 1 base from J, the junction contained 4 bases not matched to a gene. DNA of the CDR3: TGCAGTGCTGCGACAGGGATTAACTATGGCTACACCTTC. It yields the protein CSAATGINYGYTF.